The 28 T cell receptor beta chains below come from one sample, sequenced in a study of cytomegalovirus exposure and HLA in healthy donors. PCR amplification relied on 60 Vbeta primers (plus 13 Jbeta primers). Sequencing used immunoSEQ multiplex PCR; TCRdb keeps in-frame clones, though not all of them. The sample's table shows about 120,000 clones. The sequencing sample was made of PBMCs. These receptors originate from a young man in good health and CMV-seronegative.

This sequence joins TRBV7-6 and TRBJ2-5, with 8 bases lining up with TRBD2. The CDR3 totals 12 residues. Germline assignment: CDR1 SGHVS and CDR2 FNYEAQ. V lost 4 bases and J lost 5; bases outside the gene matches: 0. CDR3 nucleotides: TGTGCCAGCAGCTCTAGCGGGGAGACCCAGTACTTC. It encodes CASSSSGETQYF.

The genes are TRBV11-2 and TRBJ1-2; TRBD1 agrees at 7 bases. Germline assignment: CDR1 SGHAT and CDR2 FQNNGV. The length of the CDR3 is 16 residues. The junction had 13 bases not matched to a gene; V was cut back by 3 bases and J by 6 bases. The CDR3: CASSFSQGWGFDGYTF. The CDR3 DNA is TGTGCCAGCAGCTTCTCACAGGGGTGGGGTTTCGATGGCTACACCTTC.

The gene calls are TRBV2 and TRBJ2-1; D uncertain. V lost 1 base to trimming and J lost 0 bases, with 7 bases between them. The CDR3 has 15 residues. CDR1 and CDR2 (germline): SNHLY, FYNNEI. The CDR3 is CASSEGVPSYNEQFF. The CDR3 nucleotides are TGTGCCAGCAGTGAAGGAGTCCCCTCCTACAATGAGCAGTTCTTC. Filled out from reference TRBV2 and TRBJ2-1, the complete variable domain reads EPEVTQTPSHQVTQMGQEVILRCVPISNHLYFYWYRQILGQKVEFLVSFYNNEISEKSEIFDDQFSVERPDGSNFTLKIRSTKLEDSAMYFCASSEGVPSYNEQFFGPGTRLTVL.

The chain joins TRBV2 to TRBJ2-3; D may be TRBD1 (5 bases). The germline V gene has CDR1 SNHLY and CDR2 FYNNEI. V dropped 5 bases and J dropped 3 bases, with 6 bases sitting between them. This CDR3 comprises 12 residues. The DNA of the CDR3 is TGTGCCAGCAGTAGGGGTACAGATACGCAGTATTTT. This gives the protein CASSRGTDTQYF. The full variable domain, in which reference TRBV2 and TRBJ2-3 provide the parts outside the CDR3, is EPEVTQTPSHQVTQMGQEVILRCVPISNHLYFYWYRQILGQKVEFLVSFYNNEISEKSEIFDDQFSVERPDGSNFTLKIRSTKLEDSAMYFCASSRGTDTQYFGPGTRLTVL.

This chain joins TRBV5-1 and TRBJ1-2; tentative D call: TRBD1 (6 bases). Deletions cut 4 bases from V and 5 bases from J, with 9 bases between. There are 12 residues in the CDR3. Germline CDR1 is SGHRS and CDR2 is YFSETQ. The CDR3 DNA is TGCGCCAGCAGCCGGACAGAATATGGCTACACCTTC. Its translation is CASSRTEYGYTF.

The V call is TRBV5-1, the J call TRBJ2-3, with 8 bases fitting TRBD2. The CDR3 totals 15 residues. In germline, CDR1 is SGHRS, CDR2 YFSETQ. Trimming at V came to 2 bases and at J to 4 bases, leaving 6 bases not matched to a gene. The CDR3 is CASSFRGGAADTQYF. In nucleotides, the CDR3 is TGCGCCAGCAGCTTTCGGGGGGGGGCGGCAGATACGCAGTATTTT.

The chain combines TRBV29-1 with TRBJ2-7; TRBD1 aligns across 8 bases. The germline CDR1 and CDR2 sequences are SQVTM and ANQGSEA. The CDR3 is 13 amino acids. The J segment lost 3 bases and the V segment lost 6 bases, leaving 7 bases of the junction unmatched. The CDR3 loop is CSVMTGDLYEQYF. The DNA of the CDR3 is TGCAGCGTGATGACAGGGGATCTCTACGAGCAGTACTTC.

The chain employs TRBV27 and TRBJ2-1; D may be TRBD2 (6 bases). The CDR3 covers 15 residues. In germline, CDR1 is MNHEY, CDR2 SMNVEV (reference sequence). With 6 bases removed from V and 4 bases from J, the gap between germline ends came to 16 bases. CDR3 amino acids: CASRRGSGPYNEQFF. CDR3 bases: TGTGCCAGCAGGAGGGGTAGCGGTCCTTACAATGAGCAGTTCTTC.

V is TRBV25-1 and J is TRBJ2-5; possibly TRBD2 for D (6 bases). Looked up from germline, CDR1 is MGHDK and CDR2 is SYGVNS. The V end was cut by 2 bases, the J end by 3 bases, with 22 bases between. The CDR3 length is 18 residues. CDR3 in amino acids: CASSEHNWSGLIKETQYF. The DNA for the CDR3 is TGTGCCAGCAGTGAACACAACTGGTCGGGACTGATTAAAGAGACCCAGTACTTC. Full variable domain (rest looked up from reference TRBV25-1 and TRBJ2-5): EADIYQTPRYLVIGTGKKITLECSQTMGHDKMYWYQQDPGMELHLIHYSYGVNSTEKGDLSSESTVSRIRTEHFPLTLESARPSHTSQYLCASSEHNWSGLIKETQYFGPGTRLLVL.

This chain's CDR3 is CASKPGTQESRYGYTF. CDR3 DNA sequence: TGTGCCAGCAAGCCGGGGACTCAAGAGTCTCGGTATGGCTACACCTTC. The V gene is TRBV28, the J gene TRBJ1-2; maybe TRBD1 (5 bases). The CDR3 has 16 residues. The germline V gene has CDR1 MDHEN and CDR2 SYDVKM. V gave up 7 bases and J gave up 5 bases, with 23 bases separating them.

The CDR3 nucleotides are TGTGCCAGCAGTTATCCCCGAGAAAAAAACTCCTACGAGCAGTACTTC. This sequence encodes CASSYPREKNSYEQYF. The rearrangement uses TRBV6-5 and TRBJ2-5; no clear D gene. The J call could be wrong; TRBJ2-7 is a better fit for the DNA end. This CDR3 has 16 residues. Germline V gene data show CDR1 as MNHEY and CDR2 as SVGAGI.

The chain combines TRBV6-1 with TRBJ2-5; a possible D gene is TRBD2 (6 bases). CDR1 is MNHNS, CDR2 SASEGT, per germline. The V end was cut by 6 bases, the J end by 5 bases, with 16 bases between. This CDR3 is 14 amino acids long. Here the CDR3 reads CASSASGLAETQYF. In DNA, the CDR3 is TGTGCCAGCAGCGCTTCGGGGCTAGCGGAGACCCAGTACTTC.

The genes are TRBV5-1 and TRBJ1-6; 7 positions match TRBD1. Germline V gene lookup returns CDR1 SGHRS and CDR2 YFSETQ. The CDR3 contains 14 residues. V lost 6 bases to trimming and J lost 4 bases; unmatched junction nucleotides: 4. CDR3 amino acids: CASTRDSYNSPLHF. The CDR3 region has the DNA TGCGCCAGCACCCGGGACAGTTATAATTCACCCCTCCACTTT.

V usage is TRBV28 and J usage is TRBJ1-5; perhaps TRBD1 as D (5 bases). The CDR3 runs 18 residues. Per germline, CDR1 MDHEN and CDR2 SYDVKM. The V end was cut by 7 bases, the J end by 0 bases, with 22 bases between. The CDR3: CASNPGWGAKPSNQPQHF. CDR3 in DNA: TGTGCCAGCAACCCAGGGTGGGGCGCGAAGCCTAGCAATCAGCCCCAGCATTTT.

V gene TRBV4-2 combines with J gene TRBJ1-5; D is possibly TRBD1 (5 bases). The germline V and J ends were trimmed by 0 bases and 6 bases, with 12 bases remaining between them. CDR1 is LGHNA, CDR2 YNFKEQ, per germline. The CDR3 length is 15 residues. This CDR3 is CASSQDPAGVQPQHF. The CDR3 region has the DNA TGTGCCAGCAGCCAAGATCCGGCGGGGGTTCAGCCCCAGCATTTT.

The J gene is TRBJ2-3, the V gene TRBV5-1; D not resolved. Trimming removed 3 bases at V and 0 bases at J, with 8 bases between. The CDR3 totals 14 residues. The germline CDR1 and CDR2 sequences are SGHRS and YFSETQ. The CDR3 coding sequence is TGCGCCAGCAGCTCCAGTGCTAGCACAGATACGCAGTATTTT. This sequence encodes CASSSSASTDTQYF.

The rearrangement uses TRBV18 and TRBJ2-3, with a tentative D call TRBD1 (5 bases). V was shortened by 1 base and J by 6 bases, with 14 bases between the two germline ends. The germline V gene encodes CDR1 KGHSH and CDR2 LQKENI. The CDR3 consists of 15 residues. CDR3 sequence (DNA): TGTGCCAGCTCACCACGGGGCCTCGGTGCGGATACGCAGTATTTT. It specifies CASSPRGLGADTQYF.

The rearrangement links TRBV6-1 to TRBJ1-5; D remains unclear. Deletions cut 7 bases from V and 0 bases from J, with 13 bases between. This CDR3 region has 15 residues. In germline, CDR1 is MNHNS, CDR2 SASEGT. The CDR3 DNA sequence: TGTGCCAGCAACCGCAGGCATTTTAGCAATCAGCCCCAGCATTTT. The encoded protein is CASNRRHFSNQPQHF.

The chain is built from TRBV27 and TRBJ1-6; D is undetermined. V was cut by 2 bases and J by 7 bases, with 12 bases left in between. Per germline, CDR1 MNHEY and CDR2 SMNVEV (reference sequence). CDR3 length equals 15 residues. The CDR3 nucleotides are TGTGCCAGCAGTTTAACAGTAACCAAGAATTCACCCCTCCACTTT. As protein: CASSLTVTKNSPLHF.

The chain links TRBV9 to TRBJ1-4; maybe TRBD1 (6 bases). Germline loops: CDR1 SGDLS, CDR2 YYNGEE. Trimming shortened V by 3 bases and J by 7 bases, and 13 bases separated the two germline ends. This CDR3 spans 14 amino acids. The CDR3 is CASSASGQSEKLFF. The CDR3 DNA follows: TGTGCCAGCAGCGCGTCGGGACAAAGTGAAAAACTGTTTTTT.

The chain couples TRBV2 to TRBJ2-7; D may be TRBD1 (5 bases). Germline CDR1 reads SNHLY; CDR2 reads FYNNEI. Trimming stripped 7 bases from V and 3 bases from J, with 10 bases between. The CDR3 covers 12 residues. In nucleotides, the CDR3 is TGTGCCAGCAAGGGGCCCTTCTACGAGCAGTACTTC. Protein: CASKGPFYEQYF.

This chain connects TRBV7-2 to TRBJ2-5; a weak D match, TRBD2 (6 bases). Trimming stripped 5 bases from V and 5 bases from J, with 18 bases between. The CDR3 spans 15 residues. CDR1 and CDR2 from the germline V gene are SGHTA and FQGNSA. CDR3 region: CASSPYPTGEETQYF. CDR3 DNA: TGTGCCAGCAGCCCCTACCCCACGGGGGAGGAGACCCAGTACTTC.

This CDR3 is CASRGQGLMNTEAFF. The CDR3 DNA reads TGCGCCAGCAGGGGACAGGGCCTAATGAACACTGAAGCTTTCTTT. This chain uses TRBV5-1 with TRBJ1-1, with TRBD1 matching over 9 bases. The junction had 5 bases not matched to a gene; V was cut back by 5 bases and J by 0 bases. From germline, CDR1 is SGHRS and CDR2 YFSETQ. CDR3 size: 15 residues. The full variable domain, its missing parts supplied by reference TRBV5-1 and TRBJ1-1, is KAGVTQTPRYLIKTRGQQVTLSCSPISGHRSVSWYQQTPGQGLQFLFEYFSETQRNKGNFPGRFSGRQFSNSRSEMNVSTLELGDSALYLCASRGQGLMNTEAFFGQGTRLTVV.

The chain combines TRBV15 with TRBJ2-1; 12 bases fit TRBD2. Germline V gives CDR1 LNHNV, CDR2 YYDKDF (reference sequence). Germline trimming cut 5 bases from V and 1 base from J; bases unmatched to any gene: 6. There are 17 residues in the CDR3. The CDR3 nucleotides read TGTGCCACCAGCGGTACTAGCGGGGGGCTTTCCTACAATGAGCAGTTCTTC. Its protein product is CATSGTSGGLSYNEQFF. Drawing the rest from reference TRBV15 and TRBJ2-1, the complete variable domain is DAMVIQNPRYQVTQFGKPVTLSCSQTLNHNVMYWYQQKSSQAPKLLFHYYDKDFNNEADTPDNFQSRRPNTSFCFLDIRSPGLGDTAMYLCATSGTSGGLSYNEQFFGPGTRLTVL.

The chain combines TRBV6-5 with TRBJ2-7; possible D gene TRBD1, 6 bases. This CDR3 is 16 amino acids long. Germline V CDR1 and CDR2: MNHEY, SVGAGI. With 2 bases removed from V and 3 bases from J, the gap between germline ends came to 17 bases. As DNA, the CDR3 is TGTGCCAGCAGTTACGATGCCAGGGGCAATAGCTACGAGCAGTACTTC. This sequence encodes CASSYDARGNSYEQYF.

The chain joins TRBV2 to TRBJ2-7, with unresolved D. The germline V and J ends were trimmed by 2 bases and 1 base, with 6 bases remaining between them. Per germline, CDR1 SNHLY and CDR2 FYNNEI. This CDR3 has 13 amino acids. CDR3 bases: TGTGCCAGCAGTGAATCAAATTCCTACGAGCAGTACTTC. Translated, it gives CASSESNSYEQYF.

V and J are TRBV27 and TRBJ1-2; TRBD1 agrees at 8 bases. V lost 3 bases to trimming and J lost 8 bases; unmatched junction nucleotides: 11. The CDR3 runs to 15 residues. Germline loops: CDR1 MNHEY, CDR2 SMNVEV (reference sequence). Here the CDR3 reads CASSFTGQGGYGYTF. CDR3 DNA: TGTGCCAGCAGTTTCACAGGACAGGGAGGTTACGGCTACACCTTC.

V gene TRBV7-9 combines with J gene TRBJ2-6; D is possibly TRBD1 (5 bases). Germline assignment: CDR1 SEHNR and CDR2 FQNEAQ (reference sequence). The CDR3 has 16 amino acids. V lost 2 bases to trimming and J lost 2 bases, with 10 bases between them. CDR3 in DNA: TGTGCCAGCAGCTTAATCTTGGGGCCTGGGGCCAACGTCCTGACTTTC. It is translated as CASSLILGPGANVLTF.